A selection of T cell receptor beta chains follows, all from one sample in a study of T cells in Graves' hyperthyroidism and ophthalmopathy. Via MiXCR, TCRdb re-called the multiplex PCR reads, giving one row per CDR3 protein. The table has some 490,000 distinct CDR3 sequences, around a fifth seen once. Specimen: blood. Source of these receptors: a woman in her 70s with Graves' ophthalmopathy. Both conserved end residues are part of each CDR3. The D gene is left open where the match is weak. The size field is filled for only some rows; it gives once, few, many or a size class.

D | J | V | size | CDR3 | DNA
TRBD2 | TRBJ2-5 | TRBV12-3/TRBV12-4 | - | CASSRSGGQETQYF | TGTGCCAGCAGCCGATCCGGGGGGCAAGAGACCCAGTACTTC
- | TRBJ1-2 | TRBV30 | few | CAWSERANYGYTF | TGTGCCTGGAGTGAGAGAGCTAACTATGGCTACACCTTC
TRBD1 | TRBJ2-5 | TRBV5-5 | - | CASSYGQVPETQYF | TGTGCCAGCAGCTATGGACAGGTCCCAGAGACCCAGTACTTC
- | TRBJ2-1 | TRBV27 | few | CASNPTVAQAYNEQFF | TGTGCCAGCAACCCAACGGTGGCGCAGGCCTACAATGAGCAGTTCTTC
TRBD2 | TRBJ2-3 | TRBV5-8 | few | CASSLNRAGVKDTQYF | TGTGCCAGCAGCTTGAATCGAGCGGGAGTGAAAGATACGCAGTATTTT
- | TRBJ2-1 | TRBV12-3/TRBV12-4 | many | CASSLGHEQFF | TGTGCCAGCAGTCTAGGCCATGAGCAGTTCTTC
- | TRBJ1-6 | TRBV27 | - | CASSYNRGGGWNSPLHF | TGTGCCAGCAGTTACAACCGAGGAGGGGGTTGGAATTCACCCCTCCACTTT
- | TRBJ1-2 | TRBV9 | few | CASSPGRNYGYTF | TGTGCCAGCAGCCCAGGACGGAACTATGGCTACACCTTC
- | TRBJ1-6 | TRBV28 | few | CASSQVGGGSPLHF | TGTGCCAGCAGCCAAGTGGGGGGGGGTTCACCCCTCCACTTT
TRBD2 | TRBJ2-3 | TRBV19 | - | CASSSGRATDTQYF | TGTGCCAGTAGTTCTGGGAGGGCCACAGATACGCAGTATTTT
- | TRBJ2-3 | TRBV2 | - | CASSEGALSHTQYF | TGTGCCAGCAGTGAAGGAGCTCTGTCGCATACGCAGTATTTT
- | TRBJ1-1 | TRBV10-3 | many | CAIRGNTEAFF | TGTGCCATTCGGGGGAACACTGAAGCTTTCTTT
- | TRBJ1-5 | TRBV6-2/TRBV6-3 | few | CASSLVGRQPQHF | TGTGCCAGCAGTTTGGTCGGTCGTCAGCCCCAGCATTTT
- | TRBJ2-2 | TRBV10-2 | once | CASTNQTSMYLCASSLGPGELFF | -
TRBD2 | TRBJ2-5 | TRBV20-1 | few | CSAKLAGPRETQYF | TGCAGTGCTAAGTTAGCGGGCCCTCGGGAGACCCAGTACTTC
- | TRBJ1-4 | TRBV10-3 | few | CAISEGAANEKLFF | TGTGCCATCAGTGAGGGGGCGGCTAATGAAAAACTGTTTTTT
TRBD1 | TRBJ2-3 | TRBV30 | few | CAWSYRDRDTQYF | TGTGCCTGGAGTTATAGGGACAGAGATACGCAGTATTTT
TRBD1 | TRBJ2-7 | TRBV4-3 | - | CASSQDFGQGTYEQYF | TGCGCCAGCAGCCAAGATTTCGGACAGGGAACCTACGAGCAGTACTTC
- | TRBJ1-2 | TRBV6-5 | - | CASSYWEPQGYYGYTF | TGTGCCAGCAGTTACTGGGAGCCCCAGGGATACTATGGCTACACCTTC
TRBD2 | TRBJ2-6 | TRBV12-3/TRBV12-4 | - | CASSLGRGGSF | TGTGCCAGCAGTTTAGGTCGCGGGGGTTCTTTC
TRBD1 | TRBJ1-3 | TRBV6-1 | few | CASRRQTGTAGNTIYF | TGTGCCAGCAGACGTCAGACAGGGACAGCCGGAAACACCATATATTTT
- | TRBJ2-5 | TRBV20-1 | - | CSATTGTEQETQYF | TGCAGTGCTACAACCGGGACTGAGCAAGAGACCCAGTACTTC
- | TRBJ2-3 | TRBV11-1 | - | CASSLDSYTDTQYF | TGTGCCAGCAGCTTAGATTCCTACACAGATACGCAGTATTTT
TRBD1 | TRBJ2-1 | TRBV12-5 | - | CASGFADRVDEQFF | TGTGCTAGTGGTTTTGCGGACAGGGTCGATGAGCAGTTCTTC
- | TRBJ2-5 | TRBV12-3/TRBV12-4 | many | CASSFWKRETQYF | TGTGCCAGCAGTTTTTGGAAGAGGGAGACCCAGTACTTC
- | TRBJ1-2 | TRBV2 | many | CASTREYGYTF | TGTGCCAGCACCAGGGAGTATGGCTACACCTTC
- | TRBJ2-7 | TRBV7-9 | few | CASSSLDLIQYF | TGTGCCAGCAGCTCCCTAGACCTGATTCAGTACTTC
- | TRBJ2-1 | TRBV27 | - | CASSPARLGNNEQFF | TGTGCCAGCAGTCCGGCCAGACTGGGCAACAATGAGCAGTTCTTC
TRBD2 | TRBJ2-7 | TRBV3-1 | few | CASSQWVLAGVEQYF | TGTGCCAGCAGCCAATGGGTACTAGCGGGAGTCGAGCAGTACTTC
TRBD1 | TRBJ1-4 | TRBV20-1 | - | CSARSGTGLELFF | TGCAGTGCAAGATCCGGGACAGGGTTAGAACTGTTTTTT
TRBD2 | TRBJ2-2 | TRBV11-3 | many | CASSLKAGLGGELFF | TGTGCCAGCAGCCTCAAAGCGGGGCTGGGCGGGGAGCTGTTTTTT
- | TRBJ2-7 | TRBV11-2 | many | CASSLGSRARDEQYF | TGTGCCAGCAGCTTAGGCTCGCGGGCCCGGGACGAGCAGTACTTC
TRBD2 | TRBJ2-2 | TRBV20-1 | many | CSAQTSGRSGELFF | TGCAGTGCTCAGACTAGCGGGAGGTCCGGGGAGCTGTTTTTT
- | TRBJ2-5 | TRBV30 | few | CAWRERGALNQETQYF | TGTGCCTGGAGGGAACGCGGGGCGCTAAACCAAGAGACCCAGTACTTC
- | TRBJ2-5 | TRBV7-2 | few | CASSLVPGVQETQYF | TGTGCCAGCAGCTTAGTCCCGGGCGTCCAAGAGACCCAGTACTTC
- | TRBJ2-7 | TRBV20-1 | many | CSARRELYEQYF | TGCAGTGCTCGCCGGGAGCTCTACGAGCAGTACTTC
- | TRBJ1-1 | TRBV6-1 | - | CATNGGGTEAFF | TGTGCCACAAACGGGGGGGGCACTGAAGCTTTCTTT
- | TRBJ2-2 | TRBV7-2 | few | CASSLGQVSGELFF | TGTGCCAGCAGCTTAGGGCAGGTGTCCGGGGAGCTGTTTTTT
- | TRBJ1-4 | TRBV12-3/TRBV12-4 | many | CASSLQGWGEKLFF | TGTGCCAGCAGCTTACAGGGTTGGGGTGAAAAACTGTTTTTT
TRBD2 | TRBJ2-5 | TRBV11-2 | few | CASSLPGGYQETQYF | TGTGCCAGCAGCCTACCGGGGGGTTACCAAGAGACCCAGTACTTC
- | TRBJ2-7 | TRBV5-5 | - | CASRLEGAQYF | TGCGCCAGCCGCCTGGAGGGAGCGCAGTACTTC
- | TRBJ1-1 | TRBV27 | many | CASSLYSVDTEAFF | TGTGCCAGCAGTTTATATTCGGTGGACACTGAAGCTTTCTTT
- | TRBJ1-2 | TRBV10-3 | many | CAISFSDSPFGYTF | TGTGCCATCAGTTTTTCCGACAGTCCATTTGGCTACACCTTC
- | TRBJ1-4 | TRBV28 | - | CASTVTNEKLFF | TGTGCCAGCACCGTGACTAATGAAAAACTGTTTTTT
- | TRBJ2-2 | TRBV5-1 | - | CASSFGRAVGGELFF | TGCGCCAGCAGCTTTGGCAGGGCGGTAGGCGGGGAGCTGTTTTTT
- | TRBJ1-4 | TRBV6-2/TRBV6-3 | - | CATGRANEKLFF | TGTGCCACGGGACGGGCTAATGAAAAACTGTTTTTT
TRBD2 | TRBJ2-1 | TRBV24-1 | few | CATSDSGTSPEQFF | TGTGCCACCAGTGATTCCGGGACTAGCCCTGAGCAGTTCTTC
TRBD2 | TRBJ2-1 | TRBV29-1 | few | CSVSLLVAGEQFF | TGCAGCGTTTCCCTCTTGGTAGCGGGAGAGCAGTTCTTC
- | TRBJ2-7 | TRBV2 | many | CASSVAGSRDYEQYF | TGTGCCAGCAGTGTTGCGGGGAGCCGGGATTACGAGCAGTACTTC